The present T cell receptor beta chain was sequenced within a study of beta chain features in type 1 diabetes. The germline gives CDR1 SEHNR, CDR2 FQNEAQ (reference sequence). CDR3 size: 15 residues. As to this clone: The antigen remains unidentified. The junction does not match germline at one end; this may be a read error. The same CDR3 arises from other DNA sequences in this sample as well.

Expressed TCRB transcripts were sequenced because the isolated RNA had all been reverse transcribed beforehand. Profiled with immunoSEQ multiplex PCR; TCRdb holds only in-frame clones, not every one. The sample includes hundreds of thousands of clones, 10% to 15% of them seen just once. Notes on the study in general: Whatever favoring of shorter templates PCR might show would apply equally to patients and controls. Moderately but significantly shorter TCRB CDR3s were found in Type 1 diabetes patients in all four CD4+ subsets.

Populations obtained by sorting all exceeded 98% purity. The receptor comes from a woman younger than 30 with type 1 diabetes. Sequences were obtained from naive CD4+ T cells from blood. This chain links TRBV7-9 with TRBJ1-4; TRBD1 matches 8 bases. In nucleotides, the CDR3 is TGTGCCAGCAGCCTTGGGCAGGGGGCTAACGAAAAACTGTTTTTT. As protein: CASSLGQGANEKLFF.